Sequencing of this TCR beta chain was carried out in a study of T-cell memory formation after mild COVID-19. A 5'RACE reaction primed in the constant segment made cDNA libraries of TCR alpha and TCR beta, and these carried sample barcodes and UMIs. TCRdb reprocessed the 5' RACE reads with MiXCR, giving one entry per CDR3 protein. Among about 290,000 distinct CDR3 sequences listed, approximately 15% were seen once. Germline CDR1 is LGHNA and CDR2 is YSLEER. Trimming took 2 bases from V and 5 from J; bases not matched to a gene: 13. The CDR3 totals 17 residues. The chain uses TRBV4-3 and TRBJ2-7; 9 nucleotides line up with TRBD2. The clonotype originates from a young man who had mild COVID-19 (a few samples of this study predate the infection). Cell type and time point are not known. Input material: PBMCs or a T cell subset sorted from them (not recorded which). The CDR3 DNA is TGCGCCAGCAGCCAACAGCTAGGCAGCGGGGGGATGAACGAGCAGTACTTC. It encodes CASSQQLGSGGMNEQYF.